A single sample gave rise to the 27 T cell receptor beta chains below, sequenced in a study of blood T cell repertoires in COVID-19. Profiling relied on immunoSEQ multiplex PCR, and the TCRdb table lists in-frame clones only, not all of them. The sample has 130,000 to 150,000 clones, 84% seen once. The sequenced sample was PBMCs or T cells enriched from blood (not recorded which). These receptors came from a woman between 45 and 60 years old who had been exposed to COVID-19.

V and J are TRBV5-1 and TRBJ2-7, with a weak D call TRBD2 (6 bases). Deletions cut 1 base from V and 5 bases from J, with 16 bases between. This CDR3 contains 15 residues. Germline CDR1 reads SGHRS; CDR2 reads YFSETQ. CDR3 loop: CASSLRSVGRNEQYF. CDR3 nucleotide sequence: TGCGCCAGCAGCTTGAGGTCAGTTGGGAGGAACGAGCAGTACTTC. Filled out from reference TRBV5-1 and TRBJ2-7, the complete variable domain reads KAGVTQTPRYLIKTRGQQVTLSCSPISGHRSVSWYQQTPGQGLQFLFEYFSETQRNKGNFPGRFSGRQFSNSRSEMNVSTLELGDSALYLCASSLRSVGRNEQYFGPGTRLTVT.

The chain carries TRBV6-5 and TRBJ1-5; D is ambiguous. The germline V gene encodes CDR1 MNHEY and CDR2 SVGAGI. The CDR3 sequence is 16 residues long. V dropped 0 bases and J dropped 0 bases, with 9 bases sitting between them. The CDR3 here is CASSYSAGSSNQPQHF. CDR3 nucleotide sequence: TGTGCCAGCAGTTACTCAGCCGGGAGTAGCAATCAGCCCCAGCATTTT.

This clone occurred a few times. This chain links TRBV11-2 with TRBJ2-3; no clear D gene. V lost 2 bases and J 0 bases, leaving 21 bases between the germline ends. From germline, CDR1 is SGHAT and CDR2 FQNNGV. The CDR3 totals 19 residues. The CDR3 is CASSLPVKPIGPSTDTQYF. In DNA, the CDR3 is TGTGCCAGCAGCTTACCGGTTAAACCAATTGGTCCAAGCACAGATACGCAGTATTTT.

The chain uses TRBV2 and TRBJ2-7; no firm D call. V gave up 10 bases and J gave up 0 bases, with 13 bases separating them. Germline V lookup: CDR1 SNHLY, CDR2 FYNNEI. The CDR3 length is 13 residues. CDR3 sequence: CAISDHSSYEQYF. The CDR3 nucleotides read TGTGCCATCTCGGATCACAGCTCCTACGAGCAGTACTTC.

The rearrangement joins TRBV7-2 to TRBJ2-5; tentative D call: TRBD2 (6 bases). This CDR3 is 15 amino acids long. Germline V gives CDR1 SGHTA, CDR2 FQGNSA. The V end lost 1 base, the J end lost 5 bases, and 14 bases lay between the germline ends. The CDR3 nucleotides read TGTGCCAGCAGCTTAGACGGGAGAGGGGATGAGACCCAGTACTTC. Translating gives CASSLDGRGDETQYF.

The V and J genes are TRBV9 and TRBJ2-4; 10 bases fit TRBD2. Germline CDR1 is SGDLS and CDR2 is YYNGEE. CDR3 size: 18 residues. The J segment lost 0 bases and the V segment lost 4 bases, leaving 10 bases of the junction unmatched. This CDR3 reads CASSPSGGPTLAKNIQYF. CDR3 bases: TGTGCCAGCAGCCCTAGCGGGGGCCCGACTCTAGCCAAAAACATTCAGTACTTC.

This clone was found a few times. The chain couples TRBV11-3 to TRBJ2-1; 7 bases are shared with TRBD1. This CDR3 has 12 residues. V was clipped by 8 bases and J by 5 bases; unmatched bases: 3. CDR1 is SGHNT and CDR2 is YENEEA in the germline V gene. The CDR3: CASQQGNNEQFF. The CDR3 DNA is TGTGCCAGCCAACAGGGGAACAATGAGCAGTTCTTC.

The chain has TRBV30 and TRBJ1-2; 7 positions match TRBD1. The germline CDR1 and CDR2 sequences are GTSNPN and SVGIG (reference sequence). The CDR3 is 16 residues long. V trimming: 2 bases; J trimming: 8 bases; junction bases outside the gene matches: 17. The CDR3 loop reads CAWSKNPDRFNQGYTF. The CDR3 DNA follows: TGTGCCTGGAGTAAAAACCCGGACAGGTTTAATCAGGGCTACACCTTC.

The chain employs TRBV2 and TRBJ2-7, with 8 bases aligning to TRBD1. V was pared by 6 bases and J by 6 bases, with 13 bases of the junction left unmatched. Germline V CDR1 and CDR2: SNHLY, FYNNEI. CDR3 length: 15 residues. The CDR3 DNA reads TGTGCCAGCAGAGCGACAGGGGCCGGATCGGTCGAGCAGTACTTC. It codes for CASRATGAGSVEQYF.

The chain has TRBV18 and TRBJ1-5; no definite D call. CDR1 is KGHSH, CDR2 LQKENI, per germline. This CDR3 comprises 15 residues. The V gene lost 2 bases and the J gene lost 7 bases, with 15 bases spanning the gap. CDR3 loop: CASSPSGRRTQPQHF. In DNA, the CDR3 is TGTGCCAGCTCACCAAGCGGGCGCCGGACCCAGCCCCAGCATTTT.

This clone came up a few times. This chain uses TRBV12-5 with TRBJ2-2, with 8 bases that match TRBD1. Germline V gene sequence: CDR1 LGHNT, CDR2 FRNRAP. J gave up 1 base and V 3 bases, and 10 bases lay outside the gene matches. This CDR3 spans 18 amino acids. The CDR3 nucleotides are TGTGCTAGTGGTTTCTCCCCCTACGGGACAGGGAACACCGGGGAGCTGTTTTTT. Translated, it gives CASGFSPYGTGNTGELFF. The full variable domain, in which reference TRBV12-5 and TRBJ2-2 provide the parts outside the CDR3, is DARVTQTPRHKVTEMGQEVTMRCQPILGHNTVFWYRQTMMQGLELLAYFRNRAPLDDSGMPKDRFSAEMPDATLATLKIQPSEPRDSAVYFCASGFSPYGTGNTGELFFGEGSRLTVL.

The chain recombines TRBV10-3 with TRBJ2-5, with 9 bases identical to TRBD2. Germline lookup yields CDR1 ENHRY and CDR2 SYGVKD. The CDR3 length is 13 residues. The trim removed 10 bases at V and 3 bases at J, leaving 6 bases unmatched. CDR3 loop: CATSGRTEETQYF. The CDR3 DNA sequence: TGTGCCACCAGCGGGAGGACCGAAGAGACCCAGTACTTC.

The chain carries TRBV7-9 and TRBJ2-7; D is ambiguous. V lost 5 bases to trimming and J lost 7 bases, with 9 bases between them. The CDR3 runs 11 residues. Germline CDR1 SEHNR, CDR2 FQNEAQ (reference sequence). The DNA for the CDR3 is TGTGCCAGCAGCCAAGCCAGGGAGCAGTACTTC. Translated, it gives CASSQAREQYF.

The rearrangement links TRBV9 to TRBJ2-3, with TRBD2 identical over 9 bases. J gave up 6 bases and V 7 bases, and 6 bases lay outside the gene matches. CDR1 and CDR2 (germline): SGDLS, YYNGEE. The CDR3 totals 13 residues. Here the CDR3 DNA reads TGTGCCAGCGGCCCTAGCGGGGTGGATACGCAGTATTTT. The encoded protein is CASGPSGVDTQYF.

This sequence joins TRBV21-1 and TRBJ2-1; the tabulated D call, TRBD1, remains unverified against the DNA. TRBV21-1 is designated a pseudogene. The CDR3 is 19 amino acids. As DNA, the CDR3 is TGTGCCAGCAGCGTCCGGCGTGGTGGGCCCTTACCCCTTTACAATGAGCAGTTCTTC. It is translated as CASSVRRGGPLPLYNEQFF.

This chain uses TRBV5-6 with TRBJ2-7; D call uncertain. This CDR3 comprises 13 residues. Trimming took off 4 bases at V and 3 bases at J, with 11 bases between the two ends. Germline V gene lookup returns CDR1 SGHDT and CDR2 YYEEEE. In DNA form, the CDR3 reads TGTGCCAGCAGCCCGGGTGGCCACTACGAGCAGTACTTC. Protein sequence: CASSPGGHYEQYF. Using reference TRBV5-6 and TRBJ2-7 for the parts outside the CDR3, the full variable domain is DAGVTQSPTHLIKTRGQQVTLRCSPKSGHDTVSWYQQALGQGPQFIFQYYEEEERQRGNFPDRFSGHQFPNYSSELNVNALLLGDSALYLCASSPGGHYEQYFGPGTRLTVT.

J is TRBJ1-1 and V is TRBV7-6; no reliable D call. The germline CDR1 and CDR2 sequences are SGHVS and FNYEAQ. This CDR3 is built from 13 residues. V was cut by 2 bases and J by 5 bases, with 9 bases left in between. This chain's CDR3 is CASSLSTPTEAFF. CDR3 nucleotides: TGTGCCAGCAGCTTATCGACACCGACTGAAGCTTTCTTT.

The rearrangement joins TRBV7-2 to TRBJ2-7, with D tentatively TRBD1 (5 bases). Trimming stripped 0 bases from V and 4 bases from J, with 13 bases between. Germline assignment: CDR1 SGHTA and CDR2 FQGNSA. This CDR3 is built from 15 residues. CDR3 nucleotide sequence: TGTGCCAGCAGCTTAGCTAAAGGACAACCGTACGAGCAGTACTTC. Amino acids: CASSLAKGQPYEQYF.

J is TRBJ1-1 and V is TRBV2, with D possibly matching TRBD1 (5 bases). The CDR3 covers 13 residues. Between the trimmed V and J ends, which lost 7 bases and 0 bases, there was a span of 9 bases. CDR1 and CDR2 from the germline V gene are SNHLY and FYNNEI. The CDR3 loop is CASKGHLNTEAFF. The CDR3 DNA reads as TGTGCCAGCAAAGGACACTTGAACACTGAAGCTTTCTTT.

CDR3 DNA: TGTGCCAGCTCACCCCGGACAGGGGACACTGAAGCTTTCTTT. It specifies CASSPRTGDTEAFF. The rearrangement links TRBV18 to TRBJ1-1; 9 bases fit TRBD1. Losses at the gene ends were 3 bases for V and 3 bases for J; bases not matched to a gene: 2. The CDR3 has 14 residues. Germline CDR1 KGHSH, CDR2 LQKENI.

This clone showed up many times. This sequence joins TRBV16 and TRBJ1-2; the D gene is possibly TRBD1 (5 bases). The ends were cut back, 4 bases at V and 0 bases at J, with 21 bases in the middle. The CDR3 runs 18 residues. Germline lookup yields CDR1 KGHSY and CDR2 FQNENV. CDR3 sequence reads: CASSPPGLLEEANYGYTF. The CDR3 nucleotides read TGTGCCAGCAGCCCCCCGGGACTTTTGGAGGAAGCTAACTATGGCTACACCTTC.

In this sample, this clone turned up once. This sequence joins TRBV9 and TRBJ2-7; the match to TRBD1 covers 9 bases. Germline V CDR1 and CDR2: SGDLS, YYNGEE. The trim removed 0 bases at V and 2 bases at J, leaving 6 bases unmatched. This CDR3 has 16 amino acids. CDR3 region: CASSVGPRTGAYEQYF. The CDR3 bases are TGTGCCAGCAGCGTAGGCCCCCGGACAGGGGCCTACGAGCAGTACTTC.

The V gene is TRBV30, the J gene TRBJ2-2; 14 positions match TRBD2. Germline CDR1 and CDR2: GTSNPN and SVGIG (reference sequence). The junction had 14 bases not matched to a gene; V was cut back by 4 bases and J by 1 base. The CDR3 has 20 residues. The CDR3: CAWTGTSGGRRYLNTGELFF. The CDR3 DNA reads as TGTGCCTGGACTGGGACTAGCGGGGGCCGACGCTACTTGAACACCGGGGAGCTGTTTTTT.

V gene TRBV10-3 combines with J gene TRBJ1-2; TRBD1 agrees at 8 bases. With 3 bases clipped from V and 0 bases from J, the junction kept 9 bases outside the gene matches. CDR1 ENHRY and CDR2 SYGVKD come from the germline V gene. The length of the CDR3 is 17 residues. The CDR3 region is CAISDKGQALANYGYTF. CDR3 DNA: TGTGCCATCAGTGATAAGGGACAGGCTTTAGCTAACTATGGCTACACCTTC.

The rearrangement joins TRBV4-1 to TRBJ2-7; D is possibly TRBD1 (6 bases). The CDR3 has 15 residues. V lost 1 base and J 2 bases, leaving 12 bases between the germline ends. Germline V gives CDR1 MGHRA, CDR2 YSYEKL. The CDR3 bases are TGCGCCAGCAGCCAAGTTATGGGGGCCCCCTACGAGCAGTACTTC. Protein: CASSQVMGAPYEQYF.

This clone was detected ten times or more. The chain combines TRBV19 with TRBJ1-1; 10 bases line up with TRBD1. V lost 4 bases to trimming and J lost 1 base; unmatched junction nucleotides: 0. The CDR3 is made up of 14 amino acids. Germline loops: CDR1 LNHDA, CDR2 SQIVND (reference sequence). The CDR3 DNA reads TGTGCCAGTAGTAGACAGGGGGCGAACACTGAAGCTTTCTTT. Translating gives CASSRQGANTEAFF.

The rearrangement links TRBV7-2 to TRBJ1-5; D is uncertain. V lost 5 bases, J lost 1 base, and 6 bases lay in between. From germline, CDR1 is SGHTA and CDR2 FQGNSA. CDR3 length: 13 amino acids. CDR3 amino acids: CASSPSSNQPQHF. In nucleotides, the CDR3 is TGTGCCAGCAGCCCCTCGAGCAATCAGCCCCAGCATTTT.